The sequence of this TCR beta chain was determined in a study of shared clonotypes between healthy human individuals. The CDR3 has 16 amino acids. V was pared by 5 bases and J by 0 bases, with 1 base of the junction left unmatched. In germline, CDR1 is SEHNR, CDR2 FQNEAQ (reference sequence). Method: immunoSEQ multiplex PCR; TCRdb's copy keeps in-frame clones and lacks some. The sample lists more than 500,000 clones, approximately 95% occurring once. Worth noting for this clone: Other DNA variants within this sample encode the same CDR3.

The naive CD8 fraction comprised CD45RO-negative cells positively selected for CCR7 and excluded terminally differentiated effector memory CD45RA+ cells. The rearrangement uses TRBV7-9 and TRBJ2-1, with 13 bases fitting TRBD2. This receptor was taken from a woman in her 30s in good health. Input material: naive CD8+ T cells sorted from blood. Here the CDR3 DNA reads TGTGCCAGCAGCCGGACTAGCGGGAGCTCCTACAATGAGCAGTTCTTC. Protein: CASSRTSGSSYNEQFF.